What follows are 19 T cell receptor beta chains derived from one specimen sequenced in a study of T-cell reconstitution after alpha-beta-depleted transplantation in children. Unique molecular identifiers were used to barcode this TCRbeta library. TCRdb ran MiXCR on the PCR reads and lists one entry per CDR3 protein. The sample lists about 510,000 distinct CDR3 sequences, over 9.5% occurring once. The sample was PBMCs, mostly from graft donor cells, taken 180 days after TCRalphabeta/CD19-depleted stem cell transplant. These receptors originate from a female patient aged 2-10 years who had a stem cell transplant for aplastic anemia, so the T cells may come from the graft donor.

The chain couples TRBV12-3 or TRBV12-4 to TRBJ2-7; D not resolved. Trimming removed 7 bases at V and 4 bases at J, with 17 bases between. The CDR3 consists of 14 residues. The CDR3 is CASTPSFWGYEQYF. CDR3 nucleotides: TGTGCCAGCACTCCTTCTTTTTGGGGATACGAGCAGTACTTC.

This clonotype was seen at least ten times. One end of the junction is discordant with germline, which a read error may explain. The CDR3 loop reads CASSLEGEQFF. The CDR3 DNA follows: TGCGCCAGCAGCTTGGAGGGTGAGCAGTTCTTC. This sequence joins TRBV7-8 and TRBJ2-1, with a tentative D call TRBD2 (6 bases). Germline loops: CDR1 SGHVS, CDR2 FQNEAQ. The CDR3 covers 11 residues.

The chain is built from TRBV20-1 and TRBJ2-2, with 7 bases identical to TRBD1. Germline-derived CDR1 and CDR2 are DFQATT and SNEGSKA (reference sequence). Trimming at V came to 3 bases and at J to 7 bases, leaving 5 bases not matched to a gene. The CDR3 length is 13 residues. The CDR3 is CSARKGAGGELFF. The CDR3 region has the DNA TGCAGTGCTAGGAAGGGGGCGGGCGGGGAGCTGTTTTTT.

The chain is built from TRBV15 and TRBJ2-3, with a tentative D call TRBD1 (5 bases). The CDR3 covers 16 residues. The V gene's germline CDR1 is LNHNV and CDR2 YYDKDF (reference sequence). V was clipped by 0 bases and J by 4 bases, with 14 bases between them. CDR3 sequence reads: CATSRDGRASPDTQYF. CDR3 DNA: TGTGCCACCAGCAGAGATGGCAGGGCCTCACCAGATACGCAGTATTTT.

Many counts were recorded for this clonotype. The CDR3 nucleotides are TGTGCCAGCAGTCCAAAGGACAAGAATGAGCAGTTCTTC. Translation: CASSPKDKNEQFF. The V gene is TRBV6-2 or TRBV6-3, the J gene TRBJ2-1; D possibly corresponds to TRBD1 (5 bases). Per germline, CDR1 MNHEY and CDR2 SVGEGT. Trimming took 5 bases from V and 7 from J, leaving 12 bases between them. The CDR3 runs 13 residues.

The rearrangement links TRBV29-1 to TRBJ2-6; D gene unclear. The CDR3 consists of 16 residues. Between the trimmed V and J ends, which lost 1 base and 0 bases, there was a span of 10 bases. Germline CDR1 and CDR2: SQVTM and ANQGSEA. Written as DNA, the CDR3 is TGCAGCGTTGAAGTCGGAACAACCTCTGGGGCCAACGTCCTGACTTTC. Translated, it gives CSVEVGTTSGANVLTF.

This clonotype was seen more than once but under ten times. J is TRBJ1-6 and V is TRBV12-3 or TRBV12-4; 9 bases match TRBD1. The V gene end was trimmed by 6 bases and the J gene end by 10 bases; junction bases not matched to a gene: 4. The CDR3 is 13 residues long. CDR3: CASRQGAGSPLHF. CDR3 in DNA: TGTGCCAGCAGACAGGGGGCAGGATCACCCCTCCACTTT.

This chain connects TRBV4-1 to TRBJ2-5, with D possibly TRBD1 on 6 matching bases. Germline V gene sequence: CDR1 MGHRA, CDR2 YSYEKL. V was trimmed by 1 base and J by 1 base, leaving 19 bases between them. This CDR3 has 18 residues. The CDR3 loop reads CASSQGRVGAGAQETQYF. The DNA of the CDR3 is TGCGCCAGCAGCCAAGGAAGAGTCGGGGCAGGGGCCCAAGAGACCCAGTACTTC.

The chain couples TRBV27 to TRBJ2-1; 10 bases are shared with TRBD2. The germline V gene has CDR1 MNHEY and CDR2 SMNVEV (reference sequence). The junction had 6 bases not matched to a gene; V was cut back by 8 bases and J by 2 bases. The CDR3 is 15 residues long. The CDR3 spells CASSSGGLTYNEQFF. For the CDR3, the DNA is TGTGCCAGCTCTAGCGGGGGCCTTACCTACAATGAGCAGTTCTTC.

This clonotype was recorded at least ten times. The chain carries TRBV4-3 and TRBJ2-3, with 8 positions matching TRBD2. Germline loops: CDR1 LGHNA, CDR2 YSLEER. This CDR3 contains 17 residues. The V and J ends lost 0 bases and 4 bases, in that order; junction bases with no gene match: 9. The DNA of the CDR3 is TGCGCCAGCAGCCAAGATTTATCGGGAGGGCTGTCAGATACGCAGTATTTT. Translation: CASSQDLSGGLSDTQYF.

The V call is TRBV7-2, the J call TRBJ1-1; D call uncertain. CDR1 and CDR2 from the germline V gene are SGHTA and FQGNSA. The CDR3 sequence is 14 residues long. The V end lost 3 bases, the J end lost 0 bases, and 8 bases lay between the germline ends. CDR3 in DNA: TGTGCCAGCAGCTTTACAGTTCTGAACACTGAAGCTTTCTTT. This encodes CASSFTVLNTEAFF.

The chain combines TRBV15 with TRBJ2-5; D unresolved. Germline assignment: CDR1 LNHNV and CDR2 YYDKDF (reference sequence). The CDR3 runs 13 residues. The V end lost 0 bases, the J end lost 4 bases, and 6 bases lay between the germline ends. The CDR3 DNA reads as TGTGCCACCAGCAGAGATCCGTCAGAGACCCAGTACTTC. Translated, it gives CATSRDPSETQYF.

This clonotype has only a few counts. This rearrangement joins TRBV19 to TRBJ2-2; 8 nucleotides align to TRBD2. Germline V lookup: CDR1 LNHDA, CDR2 SQIVND (reference sequence). The V segment lost 7 bases and the J segment 4 bases; nucleotides outside the gene matches: 14. The CDR3 has 17 amino acids. CDR3 in amino acids: CASMIQRAGAGTGELFF. The CDR3 nucleotides are TGTGCCAGTATGATACAGCGAGCGGGAGCGGGCACCGGGGAGCTGTTTTTT.

A few counts support this clonotype. The V call is TRBV6-2 or TRBV6-3, the J call TRBJ2-7; a possible D gene is TRBD1 (5 bases). Trimming cost V 4 bases and J 2 bases, with 12 bases left between them. The CDR3 is 14 residues long. The germline gives CDR1 MNHEY, CDR2 SVGEGT. DNA for the CDR3: TGTGCCAGCAGTTTGGGGCCGAGGACCTACGAGCAGTACGTC. As protein: CASSLGPRTYEQYV.

J is TRBJ2-7 and V is TRBV6-2 or TRBV6-3; TRBD1 aligns across 7 bases. With 5 bases clipped from V and 5 bases from J, the junction kept 15 bases outside the gene matches. Germline CDR1 and CDR2: MNHEY and SVGEGT. This CDR3 is 16 amino acids long. The CDR3 spells CASSRNPVQGTHEQYV. As DNA, the CDR3 is TGTGCCAGCAGTCGAAATCCAGTACAGGGGACCCACGAGCAGTACGTC.

This clonotype was seen more than once but under ten times. This chain connects TRBV6-5 to TRBJ1-4; no reliable D call. The CDR3 extends over 15 amino acids. Germline V lookup: CDR1 MNHEY, CDR2 SVGAGI. Trimming took 2 bases from V and 8 from J, leaving 15 bases between them. CDR3 nucleotide sequence: TGTGCCAGCAGTTACCGAGGAGGGAATAGAGAAAAACTGTTTTTT. Amino acids: CASSYRGGNREKLFF.

This clonotype was counted only a few times. The rearrangement uses TRBV20-1 and TRBJ2-1; TRBD2 aligns across 8 bases. V dropped 5 bases and J dropped 7; count of bases not matched to a gene: 16. Germline CDR1 and CDR2: DFQATT and SNEGSKA (reference sequence). The CDR3 totals 16 residues. The CDR3 region is CSAGQYAGLGGNEQFF. In DNA form, the CDR3 reads TGCAGTGCTGGACAATATGCGGGACTAGGCGGGAATGAGCAGTTCTTC.

This clonotype was seen a handful of times. The genes are TRBV18 and TRBJ2-1; 9 bases are a match to TRBD2. This CDR3 has 18 amino acids. Trimming removed 3 bases from V and 7 bases from J; junction bases left unmatched: 16. Germline loops: CDR1 KGHSH, CDR2 LQKENI. The CDR3 is CASSPLSGSGKARNEQFF. The CDR3 DNA reads as TGTGCCAGCTCACCTCTTAGCGGGAGCGGTAAGGCAAGGAATGAGCAGTTCTTC. Variable domain in full (rest from reference TRBV18 and TRBJ2-1): NAGVMQNPRHLVRRRGQEARLRCSPMKGHSHVYWYRQLPEEGLKFMVYLQKENIIDESGMPKERFSAEFPKEGPSILRIQQVVRGDSAAYFCASSPLSGSGKARNEQFFGPGTRLTVL.

Details on this clonotype: Mismatch with germline at one junction end may stem from a read error. The rearrangement links TRBV15 to TRBJ2-1; possible D gene TRBD2, 6 bases. This CDR3 contains 13 residues. Germline V gives CDR1 LNHNV, CDR2 YYDKDF (reference sequence). CDR3 sequence reads: CATSSGGSDEHFF. As DNA, the CDR3 is TGTGCCACCAGCAGCGGAGGGTCTGATGAGCACTTCTTC.